What follows is one TCR beta chain and its context. This clone has a handful of counts. Its target antigen remains unknown. No much larger clone exists at a distance of one base, and base qualities are not known. The collaborating institutions used their own protocols to collect whole blood in K2EDTA tubes. For TCRbeta analysis, collaborators shipped samples as frozen whole blood, isolated PBMCs, or DNA extracted from either of those sample types. The entry originates in a study of blood T cell repertoires in COVID-19 (dated by TCRdb to about 2020). Regarding the research as a whole: The collaborator samples originated in the United States, Italy and Spain and spanned the acute and convalescent phases of COVID-19. The prospective study material was composed of cDNA or gDNA derived from T cells, B-cell-depleted T cells, or PBMCs. Subjects who had been exposed to COVID-19, were actively infected with it, or had recovered from it provided the deeply sampled blood TCRbeta repertoires that made up the dataset. The repertoires were released in a freely available public database intended as a resource for research on the immune response to SARS-CoV-2. The samples were drawn from the first 160 participants of the ongoing ImmuneRACE study and from roughly 1,300 subjects provided by 6 global collaborators. Nearly every sample came with metadata listing a de-identified subject ID, COVID-19 status, age in years and sex. Where available, HLA class I and class II types were obtained from metadata supplied by the sample provider rather than from assay-based typing. Findings and caveats that apply to the study as a whole: Clinical and demographic metadata were provided uncurated, with the amount varying by source and participant.

The immunoSEQ Assay, a bias-controlled multiplex PCR, was used to amplify TCRbeta CDR3 regions from genomic DNA. Regarding the original processing steps: The number of nucleated cells in each sample was estimated from the amplification of reference gene primers within the assay. To quantify the absolute abundance of each unique TCRbeta CDR3 rearrangement, sequence reads were collapsed and filtered. For each sample, productive Simpson clonality was calculated as the square root of Simpson's diversity index across productive rearrangements. The immuneACCESS repertoire file appears here via TCRdb, limited to in-frame rearrangements. These files lack a portion of the clones; in checked studies, under half of the deficit traces to unresolved V genes, and the cause of the others is not known. For V, J and clone size, that table is used; D and trimming come from the DNA. This sample gives hundreds of thousands of clones in total; roughly 80% of them show up just once. More than 7% of the sample lies in the top ten.

The germline V gene (reference sequence) sets CDR1 to SGHNT and CDR2 to YYREEE. Spanning cysteine to phenylalanine, the CDR3 consists of 14 amino acids. This entry keeps only the CDR3 DNA: 42 bases, framed from base 1. V drops 0 bases and J drops 0 bases, leaving 7 bases in between. The receptor was derived from a man older than 75 with acute or convalescent COVID-19. Specimen: peripheral blood. The sequence links TRBV5-4 to TRBJ2-7, with no confidently assigned D gene. The CDR3 protein sequence reads: CASSLGESSYEQYF. Here is the DNA: TGTGCCAGCAGCTTGGGAGAAAGCTCCTACGAGCAGTACTTC.